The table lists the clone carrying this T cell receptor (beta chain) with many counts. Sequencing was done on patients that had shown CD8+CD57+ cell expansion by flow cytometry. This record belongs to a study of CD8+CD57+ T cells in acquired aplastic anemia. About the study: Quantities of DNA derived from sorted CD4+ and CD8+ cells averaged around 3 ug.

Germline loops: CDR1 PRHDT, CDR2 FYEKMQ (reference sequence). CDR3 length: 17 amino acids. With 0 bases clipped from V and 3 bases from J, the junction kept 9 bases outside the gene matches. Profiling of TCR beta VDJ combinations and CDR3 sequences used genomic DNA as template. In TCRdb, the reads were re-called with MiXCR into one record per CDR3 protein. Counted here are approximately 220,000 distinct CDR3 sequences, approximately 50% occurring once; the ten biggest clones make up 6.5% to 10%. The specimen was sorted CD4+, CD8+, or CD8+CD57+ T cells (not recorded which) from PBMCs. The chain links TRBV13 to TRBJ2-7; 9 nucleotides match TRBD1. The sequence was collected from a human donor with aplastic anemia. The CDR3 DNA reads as TGTGCCAGCAGCTTAGGTATTGGGGGACAGGGTAGCTACGAGCAGTACTTC. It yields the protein CASSLGIGGQGSYEQYF.